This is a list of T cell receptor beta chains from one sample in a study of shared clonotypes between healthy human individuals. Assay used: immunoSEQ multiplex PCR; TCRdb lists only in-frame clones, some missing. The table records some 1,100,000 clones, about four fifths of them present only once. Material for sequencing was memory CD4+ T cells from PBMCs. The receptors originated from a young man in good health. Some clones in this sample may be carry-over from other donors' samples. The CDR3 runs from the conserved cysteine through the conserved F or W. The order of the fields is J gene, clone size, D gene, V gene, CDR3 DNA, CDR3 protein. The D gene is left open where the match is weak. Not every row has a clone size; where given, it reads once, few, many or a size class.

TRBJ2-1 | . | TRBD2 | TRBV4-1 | TGCGCCAGCAGCCAAGATTTGGTAGCGGGAGGGTCGGGCGATGAGCAGTTCTTC | CASSQDLVAGGSGDEQFF
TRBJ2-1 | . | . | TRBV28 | TGTGCCAGCAGTCCCCGACCTTCGAATGAGCAGTTCTTC | CASSPRPSNEQFF
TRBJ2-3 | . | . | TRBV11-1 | TGTGCCAGCAGCCTTCAGGGATCCGATACGCAGTATTTT | CASSLQGSDTQYF
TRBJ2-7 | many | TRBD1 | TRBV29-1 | TGCAGCGTTGGAGGGACAGCTAACTACGAGCAGTACTTC | CSVGGTANYEQYF
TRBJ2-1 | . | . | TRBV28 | TGTGCCAGCAGCCGCAGAGGGTACAATGAGCAGTTCTTC | CASSRRGYNEQFF
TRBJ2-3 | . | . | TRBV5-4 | TGTGCCAGCAGCTTGGGTCGGACGGGACAAGGGGATACGCAGTATTTT | CASSLGRTGQGDTQYF
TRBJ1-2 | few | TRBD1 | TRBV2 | TGTGCCAGCAGTGAAGCGACAGGGACTAACTATGGCTACACCTTC | CASSEATGTNYGYTF
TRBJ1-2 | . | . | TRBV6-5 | TGTGCCAGCAGTTACTCGCAAGGCCTCTATGGCTACACCTTC | CASSYSQGLYGYTF
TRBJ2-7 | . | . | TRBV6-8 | TGTGCCAGCAGTTATTTCCGGGAATTCGCCTACGAGCAGTACTTC | CASSYFREFAYEQYF
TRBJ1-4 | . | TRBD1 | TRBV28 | TGTGCCAGCAGTCTGCTTGGACAGGGAGGGGGGGCGCATGAAAAACTGTTTTTT | CASSLLGQGGGAHEKLFF
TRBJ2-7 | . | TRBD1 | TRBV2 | TGTGCCAGCAGTGAGGACAGGGGGTCCTACGAGCAGTACTTC | CASSEDRGSYEQYF
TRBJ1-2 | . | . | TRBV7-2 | TGTGCCAGCAGCTTATTGGGCAGTAACTATGGCTACACCTTC | CASSLLGSNYGYTF
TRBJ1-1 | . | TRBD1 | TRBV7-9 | TGTGCCAGCAGCTTAAGGCTCACAGGGGGTTCCACTGAAGCTTTCTTT | CASSLRLTGGSTEAFF
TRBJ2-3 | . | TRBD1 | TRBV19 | TGTGCCAGTACCATACAGGGGGCCACAGATACGCAGTATTTT | CASTIQGATDTQYF
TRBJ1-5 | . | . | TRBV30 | TGTGCCTGGAGTACATGGGGGATTGATCAGCCCCAGCATTTT | CAWSTWGIDQPQHF
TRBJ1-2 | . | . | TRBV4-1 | TGCGCCAGCAGCCAAGATCCCAGCTTTCCATATGGCTACACCTTC | CASSQDPSFPYGYTF
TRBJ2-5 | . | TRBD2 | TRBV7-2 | TGTGCCAGCAGCTCCGCTAGCGGGAGTTGGGGAGAGACCCAGTACTTC | CASSSASGSWGETQYF
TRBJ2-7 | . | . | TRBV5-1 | TGCGCCAGCAGTCAGTCAGGGGACAACTACGAGCAGTACTTC | CASSQSGDNYEQYF
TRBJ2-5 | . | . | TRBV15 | TGTGCCACCAGCGCGGGGTACCAAGAGACCCAGTACTTC | CATSAGYQETQYF
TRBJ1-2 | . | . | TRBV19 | TGTGCCAGTAGTATAGCCCGGAGGGGCTACACCTTC | CASSIARRGYTF
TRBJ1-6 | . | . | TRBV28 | TGTGCCAGCAGCTCCACAGGGAGAGGCTCACCCCTCCACTTT | CASSSTGRGSPLHF
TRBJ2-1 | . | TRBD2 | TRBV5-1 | TGCGCCAGCAGCTTGGGTGCCACTAGCGGGATCAATGAGCAGTTCTTC | CASSLGATSGINEQFF
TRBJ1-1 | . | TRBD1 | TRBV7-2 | TGTGCCAGCAGCTTCATGACAGGGGGCTATACTGAAGCTTTCTTT | CASSFMTGGYTEAFF
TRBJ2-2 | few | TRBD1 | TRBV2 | TGTGCCAGCAGTGACCGACAGGGGGTCACCGGGGAGCTGTTTTTT | CASSDRQGVTGELFF
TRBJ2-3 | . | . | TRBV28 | TGTGCCAGCGAGGCTAGCGCGGGCCCAGATACGCAGTATTTT | CASEASAGPDTQYF
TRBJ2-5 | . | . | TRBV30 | TGTGCCTGGAGTGTATCAGGGGCCCAGTACTTC | CAWSVSGAQYF
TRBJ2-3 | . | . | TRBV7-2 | TGTGCCAGCAGCTTGGGTCCGGGGACAGATACGCAGTATTTT | CASSLGPGTDTQYF
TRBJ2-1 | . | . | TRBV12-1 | TGTGCCAGCAGCTGGGGGCCTCCAGCCTACAATGAGCAGTTCTTC | CASSWGPPAYNEQFF
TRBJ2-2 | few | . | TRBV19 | TGTGCCAGTAATCGGCGGAGCGGGGAGCTGTTTTTT | CASNRRSGELFF
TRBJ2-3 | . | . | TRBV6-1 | TGTGCCAGCAGTGAATATTTGATGACAGATACGCAGTATTTT | CASSEYLMTDTQYF
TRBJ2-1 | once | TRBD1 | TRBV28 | TGTGCCAGCAGTTTATATTCAGGGGGAAGGTACGATGAGCAGTTCTTC | CASSLYSGGRYDEQFF
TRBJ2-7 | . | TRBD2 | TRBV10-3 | TGTGCCATCAGTTTAGCGGGAGGGAACGAGCAGTACTTC | CAISLAGGNEQYF
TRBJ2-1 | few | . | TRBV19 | TGTGCCAGTACCCACAGCTACAGTGAGCAGTTCTTC | CASTHSYSEQFF
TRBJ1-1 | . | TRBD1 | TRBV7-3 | TGTGCCAGCAGCCTTCAGGGGGACACTGAAGCTTTCTTT | CASSLQGDTEAFF
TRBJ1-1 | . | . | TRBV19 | TGTGCCAGTCAGGGTTATACTGCGATGAACACTGAAGCTTTCTTT | CASQGYTAMNTEAFF
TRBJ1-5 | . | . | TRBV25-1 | TGTGCCAGCAGTGGTAAACCGGGACCGAGACAGCCCCAGCATTTT | CASSGKPGPRQPQHF
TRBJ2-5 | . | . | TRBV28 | TGTGCCAGCAGTTTAAGGGCGGCAGGCCGACAAGAGACCCAGTACTTC | CASSLRAAGRQETQYF
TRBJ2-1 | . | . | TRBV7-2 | TGTGCCAGCAGCTTAGATTTAGGCAGGCGGGGACTTGAGCAGTTCTTC | CASSLDLGRRGLEQFF
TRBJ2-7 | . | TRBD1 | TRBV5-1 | TGCGCCAGCAGCTCGATAGACAGGGGCGAGCAGTACTTC | CASSSIDRGEQYF
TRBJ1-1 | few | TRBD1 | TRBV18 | TGTGCCAGCTCACCGCAGGGACAGGGAGAGGCTTTCTTT | CASSPQGQGEAFF
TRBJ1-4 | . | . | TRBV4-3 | TGCGCCAGCAGCCACTATGTGGGGGGCAGGGATAATGAAAAACTGTTTTTT | CASSHYVGGRDNEKLFF
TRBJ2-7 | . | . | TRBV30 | TGTGCCTGGAGTGTAGGGTCCCGGATTCTGTCCTCCTACGAGCAGTACTTC | CAWSVGSRILSSYEQYF
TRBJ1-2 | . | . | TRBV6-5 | TGTGCCAGCAGTTACTCCCGGGACTTAAACTATGGCTACACCTTC | CASSYSRDLNYGYTF
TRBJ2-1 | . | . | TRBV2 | TGTGCCAGCACCCCCCAGCAGGGTATCGGTGAGCAGTTCTTC | CASTPQQGIGEQFF
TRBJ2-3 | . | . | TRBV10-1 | TGCGCCTTAGCCCCGGGTGCCCCCGGCACAGATACGCAGTATTTT | CALAPGAPGTDTQYF
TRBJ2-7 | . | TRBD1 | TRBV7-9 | TGTGCCAGCAGCTCACAAGGACAGGGAGCCTACGAGCAGTACTTC | CASSSQGQGAYEQYF
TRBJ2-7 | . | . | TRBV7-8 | TGTGCCAGCAGCCGAGCGGGGACAGGATACTCCTACGAGCAGTACTTC | CASSRAGTGYSYEQYF
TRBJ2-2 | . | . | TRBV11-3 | TGTGCCAGCAGCCCCCTAAGGGTGACGAACACCGGGGAGCTGTTTTTT | CASSPLRVTNTGELFF
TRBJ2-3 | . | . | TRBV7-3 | TGTGCCAGCAGCTTTCACAGGGAAGATACGCAGTATTTT | CASSFHREDTQYF
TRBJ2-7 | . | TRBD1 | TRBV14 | TGTGCCAGCAGCCACCGGCCGGGACAGGGGGCGTTGGAGCAGTACTTC | CASSHRPGQGALEQYF
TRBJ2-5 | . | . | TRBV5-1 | TGCGCCAGCAGCTTCCAAGAGACCCAGTACTTC | CASSFQETQYF
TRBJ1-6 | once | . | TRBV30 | TGTGCCTGGAGTATTACGGGGACACAGAATTCACCCCTCCACTTT | CAWSITGTQNSPLHF
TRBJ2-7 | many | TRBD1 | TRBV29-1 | TGCAGCGTTGTTAGGTTGGAGACAGGGGTTTACGAGCAGTACTTC | CSVVRLETGVYEQYF